Included here is one T cell receptor (beta chain) sequence, with context. The data were obtained in a study of control samples from healthy donors and cancer patients. This CDR3 spans 17 amino acids. Trimming removed 2 bases at V and 2 bases at J, with 13 bases between. CDR1 and CDR2 from the germline V gene are SGHAT and FQNNGV. Libraries were prepared by immunoSEQ multiplex PCR; TCRdb keeps only in-frame clonotypes and omits some of them. Of fewer than 150,000 clones listed, more than 80% are singletons. The material sequenced was blood. This receptor was identified in a man younger than 35 in good health. The gene calls are TRBV11-2 and TRBJ2-6, with D possibly called TRBD1 or TRBD2 (5 bases each). In DNA, the CDR3 is TGTGCCAGCAGCTTACAGCGGACACGACCTGGGGCCAACGTCCTGACTTTC. This gives the protein CASSLQRTRPGANVLTF.